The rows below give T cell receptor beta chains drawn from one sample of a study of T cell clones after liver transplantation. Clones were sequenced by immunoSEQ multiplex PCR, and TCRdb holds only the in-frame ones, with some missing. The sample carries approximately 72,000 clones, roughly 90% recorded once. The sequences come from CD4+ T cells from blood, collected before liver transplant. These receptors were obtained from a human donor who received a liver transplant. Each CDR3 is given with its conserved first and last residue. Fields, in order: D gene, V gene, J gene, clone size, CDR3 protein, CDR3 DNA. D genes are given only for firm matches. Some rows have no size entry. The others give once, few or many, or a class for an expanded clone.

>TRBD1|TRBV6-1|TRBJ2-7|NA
CASSTQGAYEQYF
TGTGCCAGCAGTACACAGGGGGCGTACGAGCAGTACTTC
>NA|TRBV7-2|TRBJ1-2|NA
CASSSYPRDHGYTF
TGTGCCAGCAGCTCCTACCCCAGGGATCATGGCTACACCTTC
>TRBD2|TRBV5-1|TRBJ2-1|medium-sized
CASRTGLADNEQFF
TGCGCCAGCAGAACGGGACTAGCGGACAATGAGCAGTTCTTC
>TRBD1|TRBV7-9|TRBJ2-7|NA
CASSLGDRGAYEQYF
TGTGCCAGCAGCTTAGGGGACAGGGGGGCCTACGAGCAGTACTTC
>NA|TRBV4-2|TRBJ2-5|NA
CASSRDHQETQYF
TGTGCCAGCTCCCGGGACCACCAAGAGACCCAGTACTTC
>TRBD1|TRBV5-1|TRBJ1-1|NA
CASSEQGTNTEAFF
TGCGCCAGCAGCGAACAGGGGACGAACACTGAAGCTTTCTTT
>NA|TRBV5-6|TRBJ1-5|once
CASSSRGVGNQPQHF
TGTGCCAGCAGCTCTCGGGGGGTGGGCAATCAGCCCCAGCATTTT
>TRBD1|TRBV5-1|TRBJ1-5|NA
CASSLGGTADQPQHF
TGCGCCAGCAGCTTGGGGGGGACAGCCGATCAGCCCCAGCATTTT
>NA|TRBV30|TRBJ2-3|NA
CAWSVTYGTDTQYF
TGTGCCTGGAGTGTAACGTACGGCACAGATACGCAGTATTTT
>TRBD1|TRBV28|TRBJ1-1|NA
CASSPRTGEGTEAFF
TGTGCCAGCAGTCCACGGACAGGGGAGGGCACTGAAGCTTTCTTT
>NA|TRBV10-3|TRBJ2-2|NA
CATQGWGEASNTGELFF
TGTGCCACACAAGGTTGGGGGGAGGCTTCGAACACCGGGGAGCTGTTTTTT
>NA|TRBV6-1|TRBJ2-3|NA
CASSAQATDTQYF
TGTGCCAGCAGTGCACAGGCCACAGATACGCAGTATTTT
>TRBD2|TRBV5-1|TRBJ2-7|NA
CASSRGGGPYEQYF
TGCGCCAGCAGCCGTGGCGGGGGTCCCTACGAGCAGTACTTC
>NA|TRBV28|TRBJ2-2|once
CASSKQWATGTGELFF
TGTGCCAGCAGTAAACAATGGGCTACGGGGACCGGGGAGCTGTTTTTT
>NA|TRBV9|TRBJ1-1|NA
CASSVAQENTEAFF
TGTGCCAGCAGCGTAGCACAGGAGAACACTGAAGCTTTCTTT
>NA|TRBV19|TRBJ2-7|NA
CASRLQGGTYEQYF
TGTGCCAGTCGCCTGCAGGGGGGTACCTACGAGCAGTACTTC
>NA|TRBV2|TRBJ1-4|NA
CASSQQPNEKLFF
TGTGCCAGCAGCCAACAGCCCAATGAAAAACTGTTTTTT